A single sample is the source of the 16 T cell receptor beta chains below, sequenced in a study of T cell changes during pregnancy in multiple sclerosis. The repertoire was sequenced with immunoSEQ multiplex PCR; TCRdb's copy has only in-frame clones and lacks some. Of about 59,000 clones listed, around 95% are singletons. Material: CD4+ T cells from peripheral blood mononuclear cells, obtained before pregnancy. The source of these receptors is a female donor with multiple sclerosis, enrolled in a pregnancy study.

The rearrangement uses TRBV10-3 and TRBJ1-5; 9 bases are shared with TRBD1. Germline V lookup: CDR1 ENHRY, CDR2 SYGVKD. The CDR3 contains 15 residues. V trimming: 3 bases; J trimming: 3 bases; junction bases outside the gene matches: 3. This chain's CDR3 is CAISDGQGNNQPQHF. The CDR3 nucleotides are TGTGCCATCAGTGACGGACAGGGGAACAATCAGCCCCAGCATTTT.

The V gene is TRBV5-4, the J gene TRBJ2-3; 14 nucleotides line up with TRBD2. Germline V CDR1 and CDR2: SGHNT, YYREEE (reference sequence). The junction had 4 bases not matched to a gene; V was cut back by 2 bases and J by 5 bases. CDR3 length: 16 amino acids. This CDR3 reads CASSFGLAGGIDTQYF. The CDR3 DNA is TGTGCCAGCAGCTTCGGACTAGCGGGAGGAATAGATACGCAGTATTTT. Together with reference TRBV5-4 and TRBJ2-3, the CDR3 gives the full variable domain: ETGVTQSPTHLIKTRGQQVTLRCSSQSGHNTVSWYQQALGQGPQFIFQYYREEENGRGNFPPRFSGLQFPNYSSELNVNALELDDSALYLCASSFGLAGGIDTQYFGPGTRLTVL.

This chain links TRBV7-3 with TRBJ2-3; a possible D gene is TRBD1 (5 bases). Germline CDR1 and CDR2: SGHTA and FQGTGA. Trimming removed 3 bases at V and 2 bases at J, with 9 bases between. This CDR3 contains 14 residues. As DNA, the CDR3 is TGTGCCAGCAGCTTGCGACAGACCACAGATACGCAGTATTTT. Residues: CASSLRQTTDTQYF.

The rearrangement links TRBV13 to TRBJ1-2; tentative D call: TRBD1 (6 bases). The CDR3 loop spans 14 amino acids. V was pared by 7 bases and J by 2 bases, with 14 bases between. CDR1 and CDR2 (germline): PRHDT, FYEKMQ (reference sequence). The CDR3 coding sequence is TGTGCCAGCACTACCGGACAGAGAAACTATGGCTACACCTTC. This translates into CASTTGQRNYGYTF. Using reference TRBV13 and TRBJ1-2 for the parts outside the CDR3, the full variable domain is AAGVIQSPRHLIKEKRETATLKCYPIPRHDTVYWYQQGPGQDPQFLISFYEKMQSDKGSIPDRFSAQQFSDYHSELNMSSLELGDSALYFCASTTGQRNYGYTFGSGTRLTVV.

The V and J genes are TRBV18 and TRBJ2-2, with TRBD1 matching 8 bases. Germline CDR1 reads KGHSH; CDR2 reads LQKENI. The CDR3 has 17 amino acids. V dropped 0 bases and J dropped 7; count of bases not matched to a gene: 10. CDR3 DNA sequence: TGTGCCAGCTCACCACCGAGTCAGGGGGCGCGGATCGGGGAGCTGTTTTTT. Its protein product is CASSPPSQGARIGELFF.

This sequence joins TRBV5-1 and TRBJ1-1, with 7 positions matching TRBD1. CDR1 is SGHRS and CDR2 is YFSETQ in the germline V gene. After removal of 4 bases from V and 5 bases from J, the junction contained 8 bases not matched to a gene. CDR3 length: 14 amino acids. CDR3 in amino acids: CASSAVPGGTEAFF. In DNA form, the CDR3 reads TGCGCCAGCAGCGCCGTACCAGGGGGGACTGAAGCTTTCTTT.

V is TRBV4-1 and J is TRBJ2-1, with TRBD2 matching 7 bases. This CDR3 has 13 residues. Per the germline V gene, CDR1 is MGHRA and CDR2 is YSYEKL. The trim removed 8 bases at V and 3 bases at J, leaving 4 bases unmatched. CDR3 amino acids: CASGSGIYNEQFF. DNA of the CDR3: TGCGCCAGCGGAAGCGGGATCTACAATGAGCAGTTCTTC.

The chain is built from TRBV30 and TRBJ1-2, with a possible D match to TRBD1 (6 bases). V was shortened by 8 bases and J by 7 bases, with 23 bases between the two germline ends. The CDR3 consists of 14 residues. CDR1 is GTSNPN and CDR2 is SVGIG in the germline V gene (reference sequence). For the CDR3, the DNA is TGTGCCATCCTTCGGGTGGTTGGGGGCTCTGGCTACACCTTC. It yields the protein CAILRVVGGSGYTF.

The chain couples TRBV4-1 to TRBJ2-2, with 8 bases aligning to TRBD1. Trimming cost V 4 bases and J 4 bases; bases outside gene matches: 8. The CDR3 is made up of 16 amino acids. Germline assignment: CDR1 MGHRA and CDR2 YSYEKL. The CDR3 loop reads CASSRTETGVTGELFF. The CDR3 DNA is TGCGCCAGCAGCCGGACCGAGACAGGGGTCACCGGGGAGCTGTTTTTT.

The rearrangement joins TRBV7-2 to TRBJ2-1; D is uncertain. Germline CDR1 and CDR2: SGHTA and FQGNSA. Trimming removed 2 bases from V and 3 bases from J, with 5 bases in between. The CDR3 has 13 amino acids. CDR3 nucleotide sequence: TGTGCCAGCAGCTTACAGGTCTACAATGAGCAGTTCTTC. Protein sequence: CASSLQVYNEQFF.

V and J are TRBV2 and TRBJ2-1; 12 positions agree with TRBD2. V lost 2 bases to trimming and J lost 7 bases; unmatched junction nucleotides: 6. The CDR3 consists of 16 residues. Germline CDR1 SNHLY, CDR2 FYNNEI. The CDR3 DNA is TGTGCCAGCAGTGAACTAGCGGGAGGGCCCAGGAATGAGCAGTTCTTC. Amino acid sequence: CASSELAGGPRNEQFF. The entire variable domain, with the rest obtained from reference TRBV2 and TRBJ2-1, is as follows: EPEVTQTPSHQVTQMGQEVILRCVPISNHLYFYWYRQILGQKVEFLVSFYNNEISEKSEIFDDQFSVERPDGSNFTLKIRSTKLEDSAMYFCASSELAGGPRNEQFFGPGTRLTVL.

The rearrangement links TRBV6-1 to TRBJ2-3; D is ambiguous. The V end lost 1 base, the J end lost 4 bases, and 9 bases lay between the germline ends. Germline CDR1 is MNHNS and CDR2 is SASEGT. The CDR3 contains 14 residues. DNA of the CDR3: TGTGCCAGCAGTGAAGTTGGAGCCTCAGATACGCAGTATTTT. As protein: CASSEVGASDTQYF.

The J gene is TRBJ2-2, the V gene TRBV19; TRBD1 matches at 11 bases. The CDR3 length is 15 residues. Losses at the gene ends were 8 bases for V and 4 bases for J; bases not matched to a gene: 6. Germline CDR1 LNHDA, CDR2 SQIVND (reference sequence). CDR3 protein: CASRMDRGPTGELFF. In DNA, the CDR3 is TGTGCCAGTCGAATGGACAGGGGGCCCACCGGGGAGCTGTTTTTT.

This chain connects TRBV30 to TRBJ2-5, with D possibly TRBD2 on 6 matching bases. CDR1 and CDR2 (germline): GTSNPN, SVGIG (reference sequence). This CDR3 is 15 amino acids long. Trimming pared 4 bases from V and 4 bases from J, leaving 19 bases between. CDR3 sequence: CAWIQKLARRETQYF. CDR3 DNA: TGTGCCTGGATTCAGAAACTAGCCCGAAGAGAGACCCAGTACTTC.

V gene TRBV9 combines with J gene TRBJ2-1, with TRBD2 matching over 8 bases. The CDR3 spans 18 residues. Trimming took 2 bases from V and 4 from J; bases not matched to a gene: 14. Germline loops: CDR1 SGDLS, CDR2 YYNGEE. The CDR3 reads CASSVRSAGVGDYNEQFF. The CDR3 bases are TGTGCCAGCAGCGTTCGATCAGCGGGAGTGGGGGATTACAATGAGCAGTTCTTC. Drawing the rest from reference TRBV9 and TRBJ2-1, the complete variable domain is DSGVTQTPKHLITATGQRVTLRCSPRSGDLSVYWYQQSLDQGLQFLIQYYNGEERAKGNILERFSAQQFPDLHSELNLSSLELGDSALYFCASSVRSAGVGDYNEQFFGPGTRLTVL.

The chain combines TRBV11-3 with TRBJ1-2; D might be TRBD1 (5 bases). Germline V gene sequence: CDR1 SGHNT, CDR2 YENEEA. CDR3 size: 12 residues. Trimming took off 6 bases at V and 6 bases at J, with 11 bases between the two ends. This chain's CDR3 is CASRFQGNGYTF. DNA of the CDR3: TGTGCCAGCAGGTTCCAGGGAAATGGCTACACCTTC.